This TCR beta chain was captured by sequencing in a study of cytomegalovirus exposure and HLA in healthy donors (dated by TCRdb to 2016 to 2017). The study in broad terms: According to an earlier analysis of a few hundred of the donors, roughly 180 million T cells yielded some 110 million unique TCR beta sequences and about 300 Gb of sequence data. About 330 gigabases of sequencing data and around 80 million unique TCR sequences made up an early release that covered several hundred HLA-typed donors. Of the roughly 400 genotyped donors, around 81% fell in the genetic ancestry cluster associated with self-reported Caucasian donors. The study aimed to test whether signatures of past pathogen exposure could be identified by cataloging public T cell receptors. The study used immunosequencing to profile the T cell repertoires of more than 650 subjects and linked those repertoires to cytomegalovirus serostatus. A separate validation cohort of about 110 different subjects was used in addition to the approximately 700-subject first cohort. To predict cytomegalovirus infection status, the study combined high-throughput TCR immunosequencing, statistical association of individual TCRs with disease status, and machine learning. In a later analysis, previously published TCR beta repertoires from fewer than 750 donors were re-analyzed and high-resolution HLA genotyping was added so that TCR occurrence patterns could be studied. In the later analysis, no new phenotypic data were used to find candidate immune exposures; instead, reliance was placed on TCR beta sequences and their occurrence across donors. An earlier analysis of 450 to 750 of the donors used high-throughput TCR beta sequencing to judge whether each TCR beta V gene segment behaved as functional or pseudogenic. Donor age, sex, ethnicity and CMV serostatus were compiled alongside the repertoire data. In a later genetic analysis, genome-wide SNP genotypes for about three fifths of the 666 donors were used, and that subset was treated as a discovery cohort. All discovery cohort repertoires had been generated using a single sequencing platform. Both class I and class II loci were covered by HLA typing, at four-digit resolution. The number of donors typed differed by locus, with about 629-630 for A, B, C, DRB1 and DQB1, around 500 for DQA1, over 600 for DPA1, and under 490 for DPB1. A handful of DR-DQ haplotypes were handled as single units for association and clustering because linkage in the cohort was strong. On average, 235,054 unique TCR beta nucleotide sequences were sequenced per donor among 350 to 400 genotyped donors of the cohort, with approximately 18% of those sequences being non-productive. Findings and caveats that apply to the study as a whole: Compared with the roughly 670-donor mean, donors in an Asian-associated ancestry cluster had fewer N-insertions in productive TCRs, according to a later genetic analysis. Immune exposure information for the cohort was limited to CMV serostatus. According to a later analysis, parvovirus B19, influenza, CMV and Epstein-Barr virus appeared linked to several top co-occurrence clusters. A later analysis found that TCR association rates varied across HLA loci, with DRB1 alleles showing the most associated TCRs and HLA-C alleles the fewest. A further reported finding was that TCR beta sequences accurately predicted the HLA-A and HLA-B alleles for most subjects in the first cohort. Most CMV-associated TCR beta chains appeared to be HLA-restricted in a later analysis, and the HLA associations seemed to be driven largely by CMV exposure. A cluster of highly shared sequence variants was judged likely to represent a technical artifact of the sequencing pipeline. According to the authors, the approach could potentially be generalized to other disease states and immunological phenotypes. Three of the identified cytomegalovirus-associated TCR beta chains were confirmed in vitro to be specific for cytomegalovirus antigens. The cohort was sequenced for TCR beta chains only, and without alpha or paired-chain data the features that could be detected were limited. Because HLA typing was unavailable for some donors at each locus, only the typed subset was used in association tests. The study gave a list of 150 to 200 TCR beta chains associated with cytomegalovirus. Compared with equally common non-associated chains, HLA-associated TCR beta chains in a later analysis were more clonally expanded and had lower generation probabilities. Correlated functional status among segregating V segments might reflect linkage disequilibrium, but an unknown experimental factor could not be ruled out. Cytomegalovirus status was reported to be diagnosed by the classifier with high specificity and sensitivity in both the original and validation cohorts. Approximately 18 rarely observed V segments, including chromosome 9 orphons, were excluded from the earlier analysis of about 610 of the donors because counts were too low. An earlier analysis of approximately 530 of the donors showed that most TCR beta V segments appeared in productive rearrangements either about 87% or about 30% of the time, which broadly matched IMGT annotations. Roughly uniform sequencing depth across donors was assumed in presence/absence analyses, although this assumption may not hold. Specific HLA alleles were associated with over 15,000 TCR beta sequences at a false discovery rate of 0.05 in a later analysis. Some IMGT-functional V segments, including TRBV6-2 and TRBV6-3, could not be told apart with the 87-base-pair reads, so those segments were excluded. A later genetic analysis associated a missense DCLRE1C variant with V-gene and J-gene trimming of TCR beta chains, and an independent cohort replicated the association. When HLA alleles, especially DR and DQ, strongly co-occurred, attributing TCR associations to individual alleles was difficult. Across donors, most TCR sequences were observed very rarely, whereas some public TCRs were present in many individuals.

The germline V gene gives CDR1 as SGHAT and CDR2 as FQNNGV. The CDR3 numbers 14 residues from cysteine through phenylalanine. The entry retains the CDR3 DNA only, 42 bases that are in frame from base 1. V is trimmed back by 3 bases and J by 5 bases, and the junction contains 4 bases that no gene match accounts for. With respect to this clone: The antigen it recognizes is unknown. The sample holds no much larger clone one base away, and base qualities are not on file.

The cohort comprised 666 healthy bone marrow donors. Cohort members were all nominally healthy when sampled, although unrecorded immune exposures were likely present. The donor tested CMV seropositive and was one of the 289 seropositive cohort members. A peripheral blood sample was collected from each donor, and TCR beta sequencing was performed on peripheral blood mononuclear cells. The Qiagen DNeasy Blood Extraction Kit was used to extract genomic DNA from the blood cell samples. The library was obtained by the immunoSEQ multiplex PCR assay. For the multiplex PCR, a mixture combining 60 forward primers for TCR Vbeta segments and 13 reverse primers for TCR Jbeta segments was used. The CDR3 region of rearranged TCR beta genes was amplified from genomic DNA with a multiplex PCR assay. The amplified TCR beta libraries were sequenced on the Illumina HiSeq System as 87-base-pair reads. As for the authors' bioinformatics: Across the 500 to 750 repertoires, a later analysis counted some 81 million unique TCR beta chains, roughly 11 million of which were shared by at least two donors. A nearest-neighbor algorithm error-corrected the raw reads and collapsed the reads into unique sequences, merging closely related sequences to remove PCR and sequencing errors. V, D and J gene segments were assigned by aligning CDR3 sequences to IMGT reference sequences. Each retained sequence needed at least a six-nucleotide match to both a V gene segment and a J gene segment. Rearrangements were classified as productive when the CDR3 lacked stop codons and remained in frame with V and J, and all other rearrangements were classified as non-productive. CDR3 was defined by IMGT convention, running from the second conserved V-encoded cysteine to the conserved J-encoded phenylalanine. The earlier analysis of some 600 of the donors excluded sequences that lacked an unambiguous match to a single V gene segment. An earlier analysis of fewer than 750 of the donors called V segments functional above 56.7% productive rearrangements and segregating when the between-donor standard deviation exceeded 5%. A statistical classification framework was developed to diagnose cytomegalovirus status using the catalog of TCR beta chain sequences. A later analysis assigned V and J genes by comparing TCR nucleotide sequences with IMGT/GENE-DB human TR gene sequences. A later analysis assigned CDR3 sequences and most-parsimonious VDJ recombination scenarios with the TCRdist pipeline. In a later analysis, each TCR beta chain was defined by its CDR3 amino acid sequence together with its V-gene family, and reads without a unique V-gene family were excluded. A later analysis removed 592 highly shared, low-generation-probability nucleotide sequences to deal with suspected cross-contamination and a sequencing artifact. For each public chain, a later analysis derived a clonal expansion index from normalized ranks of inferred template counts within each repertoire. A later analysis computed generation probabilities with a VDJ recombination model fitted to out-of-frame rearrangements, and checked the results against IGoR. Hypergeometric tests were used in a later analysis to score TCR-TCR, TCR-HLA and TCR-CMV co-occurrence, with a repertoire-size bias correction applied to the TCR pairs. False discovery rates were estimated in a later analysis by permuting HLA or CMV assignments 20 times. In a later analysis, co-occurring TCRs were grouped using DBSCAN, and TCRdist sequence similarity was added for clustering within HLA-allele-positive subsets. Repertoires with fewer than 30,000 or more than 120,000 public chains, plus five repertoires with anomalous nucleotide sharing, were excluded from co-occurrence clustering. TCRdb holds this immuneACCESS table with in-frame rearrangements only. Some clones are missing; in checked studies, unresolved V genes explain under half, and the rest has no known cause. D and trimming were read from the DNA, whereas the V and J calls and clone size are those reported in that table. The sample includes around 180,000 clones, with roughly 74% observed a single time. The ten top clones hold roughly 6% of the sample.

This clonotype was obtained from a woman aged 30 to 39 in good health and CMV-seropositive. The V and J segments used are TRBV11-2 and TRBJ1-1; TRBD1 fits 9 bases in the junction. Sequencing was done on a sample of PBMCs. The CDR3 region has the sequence CASSLDRGGTEAFF. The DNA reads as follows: TGTGCCAGCAGCTTGGACAGGGGTGGAACTGAAGCTTTCTTT.